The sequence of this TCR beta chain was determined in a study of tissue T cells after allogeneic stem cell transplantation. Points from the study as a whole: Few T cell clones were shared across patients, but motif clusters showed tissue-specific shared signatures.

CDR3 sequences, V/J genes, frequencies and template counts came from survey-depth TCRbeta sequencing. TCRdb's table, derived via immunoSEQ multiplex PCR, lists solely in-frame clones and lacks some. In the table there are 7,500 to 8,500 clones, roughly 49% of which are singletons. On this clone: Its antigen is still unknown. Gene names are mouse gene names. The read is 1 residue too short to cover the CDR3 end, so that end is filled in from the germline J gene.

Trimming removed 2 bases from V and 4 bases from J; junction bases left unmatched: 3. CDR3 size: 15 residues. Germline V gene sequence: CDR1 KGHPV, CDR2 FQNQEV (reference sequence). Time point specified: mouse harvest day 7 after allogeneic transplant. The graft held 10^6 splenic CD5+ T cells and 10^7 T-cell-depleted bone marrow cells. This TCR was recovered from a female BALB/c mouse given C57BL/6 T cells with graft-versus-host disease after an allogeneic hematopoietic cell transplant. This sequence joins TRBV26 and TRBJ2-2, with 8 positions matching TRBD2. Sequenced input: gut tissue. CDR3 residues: CASSLLGGTTGQLYF. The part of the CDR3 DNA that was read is TGTGCCAGCAGTCTGCTGGGGGGAACCACCGGGCAGCTCTAC.